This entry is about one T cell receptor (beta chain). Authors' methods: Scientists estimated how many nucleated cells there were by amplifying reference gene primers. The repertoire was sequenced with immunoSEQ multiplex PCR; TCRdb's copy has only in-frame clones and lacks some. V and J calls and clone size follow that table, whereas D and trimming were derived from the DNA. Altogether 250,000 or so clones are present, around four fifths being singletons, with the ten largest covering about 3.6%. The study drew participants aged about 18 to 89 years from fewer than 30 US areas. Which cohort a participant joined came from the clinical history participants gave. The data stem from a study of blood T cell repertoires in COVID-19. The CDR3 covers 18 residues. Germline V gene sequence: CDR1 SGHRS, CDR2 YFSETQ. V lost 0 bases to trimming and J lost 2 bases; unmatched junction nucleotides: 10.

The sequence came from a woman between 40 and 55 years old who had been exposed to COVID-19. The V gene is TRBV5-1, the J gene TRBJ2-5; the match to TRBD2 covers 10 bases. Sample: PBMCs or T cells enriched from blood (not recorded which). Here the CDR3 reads CASSLGLASGRQQETQYF. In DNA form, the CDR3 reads TGCGCCAGCAGCTTGGGGTTAGCTAGCGGGAGACAACAAGAGACCCAGTACTTC.